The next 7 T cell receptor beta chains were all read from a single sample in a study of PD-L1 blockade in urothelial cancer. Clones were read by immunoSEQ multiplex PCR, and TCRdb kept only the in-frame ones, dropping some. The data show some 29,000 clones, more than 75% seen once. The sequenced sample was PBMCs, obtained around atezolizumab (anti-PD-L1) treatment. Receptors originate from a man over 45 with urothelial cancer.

For the CDR3, the DNA is TGTGCCAGCAGCTTAGAGGTGATGGGGAGCTCCTACGAGCAGTACTTC. It codes for CASSLEVMGSSYEQYF. The V gene is TRBV7-6, the J gene TRBJ2-7; D possibly corresponds to TRBD2 (5 bases). The CDR3 is 16 residues long. Germline assignment: CDR1 SGHVS and CDR2 FNYEAQ. Trimming removed 1 base at V and 0 bases at J, with 13 bases between.

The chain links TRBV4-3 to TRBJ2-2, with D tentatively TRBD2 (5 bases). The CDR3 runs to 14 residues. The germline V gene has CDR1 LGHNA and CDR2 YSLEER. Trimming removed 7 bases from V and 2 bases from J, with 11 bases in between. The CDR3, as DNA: TGCGCCAGCAACCGGGAACTAAACACCGGGGAGCTGTTTTTT. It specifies CASNRELNTGELFF.

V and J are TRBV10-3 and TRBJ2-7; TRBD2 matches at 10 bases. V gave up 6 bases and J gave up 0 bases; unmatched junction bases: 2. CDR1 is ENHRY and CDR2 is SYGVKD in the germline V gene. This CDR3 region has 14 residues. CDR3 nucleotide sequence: TGTGCCATCAGAACTAGCGGGGCCTCCTACGAGCAGTACTTC. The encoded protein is CAIRTSGASYEQYF.

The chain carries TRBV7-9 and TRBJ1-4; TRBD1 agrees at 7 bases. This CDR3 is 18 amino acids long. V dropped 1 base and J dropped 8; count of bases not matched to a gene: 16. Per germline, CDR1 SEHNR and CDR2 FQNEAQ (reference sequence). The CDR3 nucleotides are TGTGCCAGCAGCTTAGGTACAGGGGCAAATCGAATCAACGAAAAACTGTTTTTT. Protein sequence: CASSLGTGANRINEKLFF.

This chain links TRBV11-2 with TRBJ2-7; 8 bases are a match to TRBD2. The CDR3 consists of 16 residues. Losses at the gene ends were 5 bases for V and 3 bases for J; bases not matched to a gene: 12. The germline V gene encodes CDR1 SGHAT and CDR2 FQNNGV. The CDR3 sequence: CASSPGGAGAIYEQYF. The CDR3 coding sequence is TGTGCCAGCAGCCCGGGGGGGGCGGGAGCTATCTACGAGCAGTACTTC. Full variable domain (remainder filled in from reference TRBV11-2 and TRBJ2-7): EAGVAQSPRYKIIEKRQSVAFWCNPISGHATLYWYQQILGQGPKLLIQFQNNGVVDDSQLPKDRFSAERLKGVDSTLKIQPAKLEDSAVYLCASSPGGAGAIYEQYFGPGTRLTVT.

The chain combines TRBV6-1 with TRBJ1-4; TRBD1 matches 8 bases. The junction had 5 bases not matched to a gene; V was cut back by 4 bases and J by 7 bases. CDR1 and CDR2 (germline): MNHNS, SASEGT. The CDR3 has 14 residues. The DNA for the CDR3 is TGTGCCAGCAGTGCCGACAGGGGTGGTGAAAAACTGTTTTTT. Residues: CASSADRGGEKLFF.

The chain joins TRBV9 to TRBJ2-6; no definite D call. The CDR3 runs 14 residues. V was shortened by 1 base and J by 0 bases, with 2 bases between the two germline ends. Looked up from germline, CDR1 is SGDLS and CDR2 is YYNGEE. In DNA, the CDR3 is TGTGCCAGCAGCGTACGCTCTGGGGCCAACGTCCTGACTTTC. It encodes CASSVRSGANVLTF. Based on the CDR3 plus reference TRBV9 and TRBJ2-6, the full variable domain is DSGVTQTPKHLITATGQRVTLRCSPRSGDLSVYWYQQSLDQGLQFLIQYYNGEERAKGNILERFSAQQFPDLHSELNLSSLELGDSALYFCASSVRSGANVLTFGAGSRLTVL.